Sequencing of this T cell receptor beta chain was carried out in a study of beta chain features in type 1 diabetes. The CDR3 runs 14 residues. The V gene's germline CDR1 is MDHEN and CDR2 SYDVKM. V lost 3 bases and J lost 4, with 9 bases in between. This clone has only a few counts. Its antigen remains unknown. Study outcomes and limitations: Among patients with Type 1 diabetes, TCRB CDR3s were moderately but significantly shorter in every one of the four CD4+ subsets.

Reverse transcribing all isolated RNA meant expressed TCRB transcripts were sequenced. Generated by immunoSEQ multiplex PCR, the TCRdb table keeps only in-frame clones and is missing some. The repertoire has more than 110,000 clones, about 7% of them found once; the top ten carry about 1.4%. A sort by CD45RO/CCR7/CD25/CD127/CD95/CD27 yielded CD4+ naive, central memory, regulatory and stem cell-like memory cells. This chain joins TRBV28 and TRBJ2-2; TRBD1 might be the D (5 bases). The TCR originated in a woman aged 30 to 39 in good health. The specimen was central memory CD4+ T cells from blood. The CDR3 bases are TGTGCCAGCAGTTTCAGACAGACCACCGGGGAGCTGTTTTTT. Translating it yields CASSFRQTTGELFF.